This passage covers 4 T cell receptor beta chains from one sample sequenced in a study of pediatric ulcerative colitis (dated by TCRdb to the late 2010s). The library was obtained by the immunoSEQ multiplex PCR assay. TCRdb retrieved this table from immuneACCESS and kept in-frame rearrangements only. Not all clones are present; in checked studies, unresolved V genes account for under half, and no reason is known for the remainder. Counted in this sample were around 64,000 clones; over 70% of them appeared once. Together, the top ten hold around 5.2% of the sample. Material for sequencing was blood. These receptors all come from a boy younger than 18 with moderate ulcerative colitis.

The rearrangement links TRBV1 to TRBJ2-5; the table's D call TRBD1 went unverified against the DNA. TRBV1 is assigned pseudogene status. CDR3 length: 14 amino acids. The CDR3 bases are TGCACCAGCAGCCCACCCCGACAGGGGGAGACCCAGTACTTC. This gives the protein CTSSPPRQGETQYF.

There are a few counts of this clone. Here the CDR3 reads CASSLLQAEAFF. In DNA form, the CDR3 reads TGTGCCAGCAGCTTACTTCAAGCTGAAGCTTTCTTT. The chain employs TRBV11-2 and TRBJ1-1; D remains unclear. Per the germline V gene, CDR1 is SGHAT and CDR2 is FQNNGV. V lost 2 bases to trimming and J lost 6 bases, with 7 bases between them. The CDR3 is 12 residues long.

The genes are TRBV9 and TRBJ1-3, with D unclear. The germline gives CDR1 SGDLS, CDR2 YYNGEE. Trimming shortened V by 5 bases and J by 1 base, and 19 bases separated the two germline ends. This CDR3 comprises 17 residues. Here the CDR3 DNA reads TGTGCCAGCAGAGGGATAGGTGCGGGGAAATCTGGAAACACCATATATTTT. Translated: CASRGIGAGKSGNTIYF.

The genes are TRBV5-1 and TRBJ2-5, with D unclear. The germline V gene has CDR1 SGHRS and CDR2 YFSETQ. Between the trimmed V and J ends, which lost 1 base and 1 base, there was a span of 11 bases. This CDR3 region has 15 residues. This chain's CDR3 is CASSLRNAIQETQYF. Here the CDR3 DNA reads TGCGCCAGCAGCTTGCGGAATGCGATCCAAGAGACCCAGTACTTC.